Sequencing of this TCR beta chain was carried out in a study of PD-L1 blockade in urothelial cancer. Measured with immunoSEQ multiplex PCR; TCRdb has only the in-frame clones, and not every one. This table has roughly 40,000 clones, about four fifths appearing once. Between the trimmed V and J ends, which lost 5 bases and 4 bases, there was a span of 15 bases. This CDR3 has 15 amino acids. CDR1 MDHEN and CDR2 SYDVKM come from the germline V gene. The clonotype was recovered from a man between 65 and 80 years old with urothelial cancer. Specimen: PBMCs, collected around atezolizumab (anti-PD-L1) treatment. The chain has TRBV28 and TRBJ1-3; D is possibly TRBD1 (6 bases). The CDR3 sequence is CASSPWEGEGNTIYF. CDR3 bases: TGTGCCAGCAGTCCCTGGGAGGGGGAAGGAAACACCATATATTTT.